These 27 T cell receptor beta chains share one sample of origin, sequenced in a study of regulatory T cells in long-lasting Graves disease. The authors built TCR beta libraries using iRepertoire HTBI primers and Arm-PCR of CDR3 regions. TCRdb itself ran the multiplex PCR reads through MiXCR, one entry per CDR3 protein. The table includes roughly 400,000 distinct CDR3 sequences, around 20% detected once. Time point defined: persistent/refractory GD, antithyroid drugs over 5 years with positive TRAb. PBMC-extracted RNA yielded the TCR library. Sequencing used peripheral blood mononuclear cells (PBMCs), obtained when the disease was refractory, from a patient treated with antithyroid drugs. Receptors were obtained from a female donor with Graves disease.

The chain couples TRBV24-1 to TRBJ1-5; TRBD1 is a possible D gene (6 bases). The length of the CDR3 is 14 residues. Germline V gene data show CDR1 as KGHDR and CDR2 as SFDVKD. V dropped 7 bases and J dropped 5 bases, with 14 bases sitting between them. CDR3 sequence reads: CATSPGEFYQPQHF. CDR3 nucleotides: TGTGCCACCAGCCCAGGGGAATTTTATCAGCCCCAGCATTTT.

This sequence joins TRBV5-1 and TRBJ2-5, with 10 bases identical to TRBD2. V shed 1 base, J shed 5 bases, and the junction held 8 bases outside the gene matches. Germline V lookup: CDR1 SGHRS, CDR2 YFSETQ. The CDR3 has 16 amino acids. CDR3 sequence: CASSLFPSGGLETQYF. The CDR3 nucleotides read TGCGCCAGCAGCTTGTTCCCTAGCGGGGGACTGGAGACCCAGTACTTC. Variable domain in full (rest from reference TRBV5-1 and TRBJ2-5): KAGVTQTPRYLIKTRGQQVTLSCSPISGHRSVSWYQQTPGQGLQFLFEYFSETQRNKGNFPGRFSGRQFSNSRSEMNVSTLELGDSALYLCASSLFPSGGLETQYFGPGTRLLVL.

Ten or more counts support this clonotype. The V and J genes are TRBV2 and TRBJ2-7; D gene ambiguous. V was shortened by 4 bases and J by 2 bases, with 9 bases between the two germline ends. The CDR3 extends over 13 amino acids. Germline loops: CDR1 SNHLY, CDR2 FYNNEI. The CDR3 here is CASSGTETYEQYF. The CDR3 region has the DNA TGTGCCAGCAGTGGGACGGAAACCTACGAGCAGTACTTC.

The chain has TRBV24-1 and TRBJ2-1, with D uncertain. CDR1 KGHDR and CDR2 SFDVKD come from the germline V gene. The V gene lost 7 bases and the J gene lost 6 bases, with 15 bases spanning the gap. The CDR3 has 14 amino acids. The CDR3 reads CATRQVLLLNEQFF. In DNA form, the CDR3 reads TGTGCCACCAGGCAGGTTCTGCTCCTCAATGAGCAGTTCTTC.

This clonotype showed up just a few times. The chain combines TRBV5-6 with TRBJ2-7, with 7 bases that match TRBD1. The CDR3 runs to 13 residues. Looked up from germline, CDR1 is SGHDT and CDR2 is YYEEEE. V lost 3 bases and J lost 3; bases outside the gene matches: 3. DNA of the CDR3: TGTGCCAGCAGCTGGAGACAGGGCTACGAGCAGTACTTC. Amino acids: CASSWRQGYEQYF.

Details on this clonotype: Possible read error: a much larger clone is one base away. The chain employs TRBV6-1 and TRBJ1-2; D uncertain. Germline V lookup: CDR1 MNHNS, CDR2 SASEGT. The CDR3 sequence is 14 residues long. Trimming pared 6 bases from V and 12 bases from J, leaving 23 bases between. CDR3 amino acids: CASSETVRQEGHTF. In DNA form, the CDR3 reads TGTGCCAGCAGCGAAACGGTTCGCCAAGAAGGCCACACCTTC.

This clonotype was seen many times. The CDR3 coding sequence is TGTGCCAGCAGTTACTCCTTTCTAGCGGAGCTACCCCCCCAAGAGACCCAGTACTTC. This codes for CASSYSFLAELPPQETQYF. V and J are TRBV6-5 and TRBJ2-5; 7 bases align to TRBD2. This CDR3 contains 19 residues. Trimming cost V 0 bases and J 1 base; bases outside gene matches: 14. Germline CDR1 MNHEY, CDR2 SVGAGI.

This clonotype was seen at least ten times. The chain carries TRBV18 and TRBJ1-1; 7 bases line up with TRBD1. Per the germline V gene, CDR1 is KGHSH and CDR2 is LQKENI. The CDR3 length is 14 residues. The ends lost 7 bases at V and 3 bases at J; junction bases unmatched: 8. CDR3 sequence (DNA): TGTGCCAGCTTAAAGACAGGACAGGACACTGAAGCTTTCTTT. It is translated as CASLKTGQDTEAFF.

This clonotype was detected ten times or more. The V call is TRBV6-1, the J call TRBJ2-7; 8 positions agree with TRBD1. The CDR3 loop spans 14 amino acids. The trim removed 3 bases at V and 5 bases at J, leaving 6 bases unmatched. The germline V gene encodes CDR1 MNHNS and CDR2 SASEGT. As DNA, the CDR3 is TGTGCCAGCAGTGAGCGCGCAGGGGGCAACGAGCAGTACTTC. It codes for CASSERAGGNEQYF.

This clonotype was found a few times. The J gene is TRBJ2-2, the V gene TRBV20-1; 11 bases align to TRBD2. Germline V gene lookup returns CDR1 DFQATT and CDR2 SNEGSKA (reference sequence). The CDR3 spans 17 residues. V shed 1 base, J shed 4 bases, and the junction held 8 bases outside the gene matches. The CDR3 nucleotides are TGCAGTGCTAGAGGAGGCTTAACTAGCGGGAGCACCGGGGAGCTGTTTTTT. Translation: CSARGGLTSGSTGELFF.

This clonotype was picked up a small number of times. The rearrangement joins TRBV19 to TRBJ2-7, with D possibly being TRBD2 (6 bases). Germline CDR1 and CDR2: LNHDA and SQIVND (reference sequence). The V gene lost 1 base and the J gene lost 2 bases, with 18 bases spanning the gap. This CDR3 spans 17 amino acids. The CDR3 loop is CASSIGDFRREPYEQYF. The CDR3 DNA sequence: TGTGCCAGTAGTATAGGAGATTTCCGGCGGGAACCCTACGAGCAGTACTTC.

This clonotype was found a few times. The V and J genes are TRBV18 and TRBJ2-4, with a tentative D call TRBD2 (6 bases). This CDR3 region has 13 residues. Trimming took off 5 bases at V and 12 bases at J, with 17 bases between the two ends. CDR1 and CDR2 (germline): KGHSH, LQKENI. The CDR3 bases are TGTGCCAGCTCATCGCCGGGACTCGTGCCTCAGTACTTC. This encodes CASSSPGLVPQYF.

The chain couples TRBV2 to TRBJ2-1; TRBD2 aligns across 10 bases. This CDR3 is 14 amino acids long. V lost 7 bases to trimming and J lost 6 bases; unmatched junction nucleotides: 6. In germline, CDR1 is SNHLY, CDR2 FYNNEI. As DNA, the CDR3 is TGTGCCAGCAAGCGGGAGGGTGTGGGCAATGAGCAGTTCTTC. Translated: CASKREGVGNEQFF.

This clonotype showed up many times. V is TRBV7-2 and J is TRBJ2-5, with TRBD1 matching over 8 bases. Trimming removed 6 bases from V and 4 bases from J; junction bases left unmatched: 10. The CDR3 loop spans 15 amino acids. Per germline, CDR1 SGHTA and CDR2 FQGNSA. This chain's CDR3 is CASSFGQGESETQYF. For the CDR3, the DNA is TGTGCCAGCAGTTTTGGACAGGGTGAATCAGAGACCCAGTACTTC.

The sample holds a few counts of this clonotype. This chain joins TRBV27 and TRBJ2-7, with TRBD2 identical over 7 bases. This CDR3 is 15 amino acids long. Looked up from germline, CDR1 is MNHEY and CDR2 is SMNVEV (reference sequence). V was pared by 5 bases and J by 3 bases, with 10 bases of the junction left unmatched. CDR3 residues: CASSLRGGILYEQYF. CDR3 DNA sequence: TGTGCCAGCAGTCTTCGGGGAGGGATTCTCTACGAGCAGTACTTC.

The J gene is TRBJ2-1, the V gene TRBV24-1; maybe TRBD1 (5 bases). Trimming stripped 0 bases from V and 8 bases from J, with 13 bases between. Germline CDR1 KGHDR, CDR2 SFDVKD. This CDR3 region has 15 residues. The CDR3 DNA is TGTGCCACCAGTGATTTGCAGCTAGGGGTTGATGAGCAGTTCTTC. This translates into CATSDLQLGVDEQFF.

The sample holds many counts of this clonotype. The genes are TRBV7-9 and TRBJ2-5; D remains ambiguous. Germline V lookup: CDR1 SEHNR, CDR2 FQNEAQ (reference sequence). This CDR3 is built from 14 residues. Trimming stripped 5 bases from V and 3 bases from J, with 13 bases between. Here the CDR3 DNA reads TGTGCCAGCAGCCCACGGACGGCCGAAGAGACCCAGTACTTC. Translating it yields CASSPRTAEETQYF.

This CDR3 is CASGQGRGGELFF. CDR3 nucleotides: TGTGCCAGCGGACAGGGTAGAGGCGGGGAGCTGTTTTTT. V usage is TRBV6-1 and J usage is TRBJ2-2, with 8 positions matching TRBD1. CDR1 and CDR2 from the germline V gene are MNHNS and SASEGT. The CDR3 is 13 amino acids. Trimming at V came to 8 bases and at J to 7 bases, leaving 6 bases not matched to a gene.

There are a few counts of this clonotype. The chain joins TRBV6-5 to TRBJ1-6; TRBD1 might be the D (5 bases). Per the germline V gene, CDR1 is MNHEY and CDR2 is SVGAGI. V lost 1 base and J lost 10, with 8 bases in between. This CDR3 contains 13 residues. In DNA, the CDR3 is TGTGCCAGCAGTTACTTGCGGGACTCACCCCTCCACTTT. Protein: CASSYLRDSPLHF.

The chain employs TRBV7-8 and TRBJ1-5; D is possibly TRBD1 (6 bases). Germline V gene lookup returns CDR1 SGHVS and CDR2 FQNEAQ. The CDR3 totals 15 residues. Between the trimmed V and J ends, which lost 5 bases and 4 bases, there was a span of 15 bases. The CDR3 here is CASSVSMDRNQPQHF. The CDR3 coding sequence is TGTGCCAGCAGCGTCAGCATGGACAGAAATCAGCCCCAGCATTTT.

The rearrangement links TRBV7-9 to TRBJ2-3; D is unresolved. V lost 5 bases, J lost 0 bases, and 12 bases lay in between. The CDR3 covers 15 residues. Per the germline V gene, CDR1 is SEHNR and CDR2 is FQNEAQ (reference sequence). The CDR3 reads CASSRYTTSTDTQYF. CDR3 in DNA: TGTGCCAGCAGCCGATACACAACTAGCACAGATACGCAGTATTTT.

This chain uses TRBV5-1 with TRBJ1-2; 7 bases align to TRBD1. Germline loops: CDR1 SGHRS, CDR2 YFSETQ. After removal of 3 bases from V and 2 bases from J, the junction contained 7 bases not matched to a gene. CDR3 size: 15 residues. CDR3 in DNA: TGCGCCAGCAGCTCCGGACAGGCCTGGAACTATGGCTACACCTTC. Amino acids: CASSSGQAWNYGYTF.

V and J are TRBV7-9 and TRBJ1-2, with D tentatively TRBD1 (5 bases). Per the germline V gene, CDR1 is SEHNR and CDR2 is FQNEAQ (reference sequence). CDR3 length equals 14 residues. Deletions cut 3 bases from V and 3 bases from J, with 11 bases between. CDR3 residues: CASSLGRDYYGYTF. As DNA, the CDR3 is TGTGCCAGCAGCTTGGGACGGGACTACTATGGCTACACCTTC.

This clonotype was observed a handful of times. This chain connects TRBV19 to TRBJ2-1; 7 nucleotides match TRBD1. Germline assignment: CDR1 LNHDA and CDR2 SQIVND (reference sequence). This CDR3 is built from 15 residues. V shed 4 bases, J shed 5 bases, and the junction held 8 bases outside the gene matches. CDR3: CASSRSGGTNNEQFF. The CDR3, as DNA: TGTGCCAGTAGTAGATCAGGGGGTACTAACAATGAGCAGTTCTTC.

This clonotype was counted at least ten times. V is TRBV12-5 and J is TRBJ1-4; D is ambiguous. Germline V gene sequence: CDR1 LGHNT, CDR2 FRNRAP. V was cut by 2 bases and J by 8 bases, with 24 bases left in between. The CDR3 runs to 18 residues. The CDR3 bases are TGTGCTAGTGGTTTGTTGACATCAAGGTTTTATTTGAACGAAAAACTGTTTTTT. Amino acids: CASGLLTSRFYLNEKLFF.

The rearrangement links TRBV20-1 to TRBJ2-2; 7 positions agree with TRBD2. CDR1 and CDR2 (germline): DFQATT, SNEGSKA (reference sequence). The CDR3 loop spans 15 amino acids. V lost 1 base to trimming and J lost 3 bases; unmatched junction nucleotides: 5. The DNA for the CDR3 is TGCAGTGCTAGAGTGGGTGGGAGGGACACCGGGGAGCTGTTTTTT. Residues: CSARVGGRDTGELFF.

This clonotype was recorded at least ten times. The V call is TRBV12-3 or TRBV12-4, the J call TRBJ2-5, with 10 bases lining up with TRBD1. This CDR3 has 15 amino acids. Germline trimming cut 6 bases from V and 5 bases from J; bases unmatched to any gene: 9. CDR3 sequence reads: CASSPGTGDRETQYF. The CDR3 DNA reads TGTGCCAGCAGCCCAGGGACAGGGGATAGGGAGACCCAGTACTTC.